These 17 T cell receptor beta chains were sequenced from one sample in a study of beta chain features in type 1 diabetes. Every bit of the isolated RNA underwent reverse transcription, so sequencing read expressed TCRB transcripts. Assay: immunoSEQ multiplex PCR; the TCRdb copy retains only in-frame clones and omits some. The sample shows some 220,000 clones, roughly a tenth of them seen only once. Sequencing was performed on central memory CD4+ T cells from blood. Receptors were obtained from a man between 18 and 35 years old in good health.

The chain has TRBV7-9 and TRBJ2-5, with D possibly matching TRBD2 (5 bases). V was pared by 6 bases and J by 5 bases, with 19 bases between. This CDR3 is built from 15 residues. Germline lookup yields CDR1 SEHNR and CDR2 FQNEAQ (reference sequence). CDR3 sequence (DNA): TGTGCCAGCAGTTTGGGCCTAGCCGGCGGTGAGACCCAGTACTTC. It specifies CASSLGLAGGETQYF.

The CDR3 bases are TGTGCCAGGGGACAGGGGGACTCCTACGAGCAGTACTTC. This translates into CARGQGDSYEQYF. The gene calls are TRBV2 and TRBJ2-7; 11 positions agree with TRBD1. J gave up 0 bases and V 9 bases, and 1 base lay outside the gene matches. Germline lookup yields CDR1 SNHLY and CDR2 FYNNEI. The CDR3 length is 13 residues. The complete variable domain, with remaining parts taken from reference TRBV2 and TRBJ2-7, reads EPEVTQTPSHQVTQMGQEVILRCVPISNHLYFYWYRQILGQKVEFLVSFYNNEISEKSEIFDDQFSVERPDGSNFTLKIRSTKLEDSAMYFCARGQGDSYEQYFGPGTRLTVT.

The sample holds many counts of this clone. The chain links TRBV6-6 to TRBJ2-1, with 8 bases identical to TRBD1. The CDR3 consists of 15 residues. V was pared by 1 base and J by 8 bases, with 7 bases of the junction left unmatched. Germline lookup yields CDR1 MNHNY and CDR2 SVGAGI (reference sequence). The CDR3 DNA follows: TGTGCCAGCAGTTACTACGGACAGGGTATTGATGAGCAGTTCTTC. Its translation: CASSYYGQGIDEQFF.

The chain employs TRBV7-2 and TRBJ2-7, with D tentatively TRBD2 (6 bases). Trimming took off 5 bases at V and 6 bases at J, with 17 bases between the two ends. Germline V CDR1 and CDR2: SGHTA, FQGNSA. This CDR3 is built from 14 residues. This chain's CDR3 is CASSLLTAAGEQYF. The CDR3 DNA reads TGTGCCAGCAGCCTACTTACGGCAGCGGGCGAGCAGTACTTC.

This clone occurred a few times. The J gene is TRBJ2-6, the V gene TRBV27; D gene unclear. CDR1 MNHEY and CDR2 SMNVEV come from the germline V gene (reference sequence). This CDR3 spans 15 amino acids. V gave up 3 bases and J gave up 2 bases, with 8 bases separating them. CDR3 sequence (DNA): TGTGCCAGCAGTTTCCAGTGGGCTGGGGCCAACGTCCTGACTTTC. Translating gives CASSFQWAGANVLTF.

The J gene is TRBJ1-2, the V gene TRBV30; a weak D match, TRBD1 (5 bases). CDR1 is GTSNPN, CDR2 SVGIG, per germline (reference sequence). Trimming stripped 4 bases from V and 4 bases from J, with 13 bases between. The CDR3 is 13 residues long. CDR3 DNA sequence: TGTGCCTGGACCGAAGGGACGGGCTATGGCTACACCTTC. This gives the protein CAWTEGTGYGYTF.

This clone appeared many times. The chain carries TRBV19 and TRBJ2-1, with 10 bases that match TRBD2. This CDR3 is 20 amino acids long. V trimming: 5 bases; J trimming: 1 base; junction bases outside the gene matches: 17. Germline loops: CDR1 LNHDA, CDR2 SQIVND (reference sequence). CDR3 nucleotide sequence: TGTGCCAGTAGTTTGGCTGGTACACTAGCGGGAAAGAGATCCTACAATGAGCAGTTCTTC. It translates to CASSLAGTLAGKRSYNEQFF.

This clone was detected a few times. The genes are TRBV19 and TRBJ1-5; no clear D gene. Looked up from germline, CDR1 is LNHDA and CDR2 is SQIVND (reference sequence). V was cut by 7 bases and J by 0 bases, with 13 bases left in between. The length of the CDR3 is 15 residues. The CDR3, as DNA: TGTGCCAGTATTCTCGACGCTTATAGCAATCAGCCCCAGCATTTT. Translation gives CASILDAYSNQPQHF.

This chain links TRBV29-1 with TRBJ2-2; 7 positions match TRBD1. The CDR3 has 14 residues. V was pared by 2 bases and J by 6 bases, with 6 bases of the junction left unmatched. CDR1 SQVTM and CDR2 ANQGSEA come from the germline V gene. The CDR3 DNA sequence: TGCAGCGTTGAAAGCAGGGGGTATGCCGGGGAGCTGTTTTTT. Protein sequence: CSVESRGYAGELFF.

The V and J genes are TRBV5-1 and TRBJ1-2, with 7 bases lining up with TRBD1. Germline CDR1 is SGHRS and CDR2 is YFSETQ. This CDR3 region has 13 residues. Trimming took 4 bases from V and 4 from J; bases not matched to a gene: 4. The CDR3 region is CASSPGQSYGYTF. The CDR3 nucleotides read TGCGCCAGCAGCCCGGGACAGTCCTATGGCTACACCTTC.

This clone was observed a few times. The chain combines TRBV7-2 with TRBJ2-1; possible D gene TRBD2, 6 bases. CDR1 and CDR2 (germline): SGHTA, FQGNSA. The V end was cut by 10 bases, the J end by 0 bases, with 10 bases between. The CDR3 runs to 13 residues. The CDR3 nucleotides read TGTGCCACCCAGGACTACTCCTACAATGAGCAGTTCTTC. This sequence encodes CATQDYSYNEQFF.

This clone was seen only a few times. Here the CDR3 reads CASSRGPGELFF. CDR3 DNA sequence: TGCGCCAGCAGCAGGGGTCCAGGGGAGCTGTTTTTT. The chain has TRBV4-3 and TRBJ2-2; D perhaps matches TRBD1 (5 bases). The CDR3 is 12 residues long. V dropped 5 bases and J dropped 8 bases, with 9 bases sitting between them. Germline V gene sequence: CDR1 LGHNA, CDR2 YSLEER.

This clone was recorded a few times. The CDR3 sequence is CASSPDYLVTGANGELFF. CDR3 nucleotide sequence: TGTGCCAGCAGCCCAGATTATCTGGTGACAGGGGCAAACGGGGAGCTGTTTTTT. This chain uses TRBV14 with TRBJ2-2; 8 nucleotides agree with TRBD1. This CDR3 has 18 residues. Losses at the gene ends were 4 bases for V and 7 bases for J; bases not matched to a gene: 17. The V gene's germline CDR1 is SGHDN and CDR2 FVKESK.

The genes are TRBV7-3 and TRBJ1-1; D might be TRBD1 (5 bases). Deletions cut 8 bases from V and 1 base from J, with 8 bases between. There are 12 residues in the CDR3. Germline CDR1 SGHTA, CDR2 FQGTGA. CDR3 DNA sequence: TGTGCCAGCGGACATAGGAACACTGAAGCTTTCTTT. Translated: CASGHRNTEAFF.

There are a few counts of this clone. This rearrangement joins TRBV29-1 to TRBJ1-3; D gene unclear. V lost 6 bases and J lost 0, with 9 bases in between. The CDR3 runs to 13 residues. Germline CDR1 is SQVTM and CDR2 is ANQGSEA. The CDR3 spells CSVVINSGNTIYF. For the CDR3, the DNA is TGCAGCGTGGTAATTAACTCTGGAAACACCATATATTTT.

There are a few counts of this clone. The V and J genes are TRBV2 and TRBJ1-1; tentative D call: TRBD1 (6 bases). Germline CDR1 is SNHLY and CDR2 is FYNNEI. The CDR3 sequence is 14 residues long. Trimming shortened V by 10 bases and J by 4 bases, and 19 bases separated the two germline ends. The CDR3 protein is CATGLQGQGTEAFF. The CDR3 bases are TGTGCCACCGGTTTACAGGGCCAGGGCACTGAAGCTTTCTTT. Full variable domain (remainder filled in from reference TRBV2 and TRBJ1-1): EPEVTQTPSHQVTQMGQEVILRCVPISNHLYFYWYRQILGQKVEFLVSFYNNEISEKSEIFDDQFSVERPDGSNFTLKIRSTKLEDSAMYFCATGLQGQGTEAFFGQGTRLTVV.

This clone occurred a few times. This sequence joins TRBV7-2 and TRBJ2-1; TRBD2 is a possible D gene (5 bases). Germline V gene lookup returns CDR1 SGHTA and CDR2 FQGNSA. The CDR3 has 15 residues. V was cut by 1 base and J by 2 bases, with 9 bases left in between. CDR3 DNA sequence: TGTGCCAGCAGCTTAGGAGGGAACACCTACAATGAGCAGTTCTTC. Residues: CASSLGGNTYNEQFF.